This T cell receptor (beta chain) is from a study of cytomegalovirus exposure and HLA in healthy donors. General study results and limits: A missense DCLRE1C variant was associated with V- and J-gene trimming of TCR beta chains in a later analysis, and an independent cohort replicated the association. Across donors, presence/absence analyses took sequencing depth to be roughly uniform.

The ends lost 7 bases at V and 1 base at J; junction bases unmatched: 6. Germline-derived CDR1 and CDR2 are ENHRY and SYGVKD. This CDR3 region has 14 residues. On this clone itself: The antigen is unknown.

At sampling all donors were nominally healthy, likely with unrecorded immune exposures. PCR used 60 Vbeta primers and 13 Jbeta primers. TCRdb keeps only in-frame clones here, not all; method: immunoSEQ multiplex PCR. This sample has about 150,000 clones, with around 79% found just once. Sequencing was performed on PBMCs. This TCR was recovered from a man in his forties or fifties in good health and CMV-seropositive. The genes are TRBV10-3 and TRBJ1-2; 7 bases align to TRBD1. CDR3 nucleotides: TGTGCCATCAACCGCGGACAGGATAACTATGGCTACACCTTC. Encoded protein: CAINRGQDNYGYTF.